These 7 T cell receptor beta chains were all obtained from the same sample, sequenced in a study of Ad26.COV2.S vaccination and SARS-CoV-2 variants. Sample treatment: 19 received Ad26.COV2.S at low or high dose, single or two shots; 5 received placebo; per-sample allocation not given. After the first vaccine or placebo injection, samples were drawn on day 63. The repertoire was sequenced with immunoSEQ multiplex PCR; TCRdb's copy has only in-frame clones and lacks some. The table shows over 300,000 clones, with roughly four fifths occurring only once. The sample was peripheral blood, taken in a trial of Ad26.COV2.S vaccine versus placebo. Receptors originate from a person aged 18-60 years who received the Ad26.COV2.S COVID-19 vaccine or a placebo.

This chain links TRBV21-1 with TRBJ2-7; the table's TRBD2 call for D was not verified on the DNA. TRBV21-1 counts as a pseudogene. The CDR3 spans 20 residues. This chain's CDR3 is CASSTLGDCLAGGPDYEQYF. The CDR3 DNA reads TGTGCCAGCAGCACCCTGGGGGATTGTCTAGCGGGGGGCCCAGACTACGAGCAGTACTTC.

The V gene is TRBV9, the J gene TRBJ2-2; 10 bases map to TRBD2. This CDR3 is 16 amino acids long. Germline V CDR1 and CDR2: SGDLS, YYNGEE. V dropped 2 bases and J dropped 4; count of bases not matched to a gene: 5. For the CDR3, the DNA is TGTGCCAGCAGCGTGGTTTCTAGCGGGGGCACCGGGGAGCTGTTTTTT. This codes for CASSVVSSGGTGELFF.

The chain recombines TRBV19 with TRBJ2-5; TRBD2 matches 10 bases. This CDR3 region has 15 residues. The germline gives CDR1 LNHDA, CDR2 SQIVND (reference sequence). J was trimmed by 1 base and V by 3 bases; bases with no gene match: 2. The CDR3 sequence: CASSILAGAQETQYF. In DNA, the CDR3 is TGTGCCAGTAGTATTCTAGCGGGAGCCCAAGAGACCCAGTACTTC.

The CDR3 reads CASSHSVTGTVHSPLHF. CDR3 DNA: TGTGCCAGCAGCCACTCCGTCACCGGGACAGTACATTCACCCCTCCACTTT. This chain links TRBV9 with TRBJ1-6, with 7 positions matching TRBD1. The ends lost 4 bases at V and 8 bases at J; junction bases unmatched: 15. Germline loops: CDR1 SGDLS, CDR2 YYNGEE. The CDR3 spans 17 residues.

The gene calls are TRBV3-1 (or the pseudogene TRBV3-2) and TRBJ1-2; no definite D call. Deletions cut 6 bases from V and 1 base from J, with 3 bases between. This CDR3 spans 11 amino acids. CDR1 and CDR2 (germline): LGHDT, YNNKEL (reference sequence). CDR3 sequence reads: CASRGNYGYTF. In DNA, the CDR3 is TGTGCCAGCAGGGGTAACTATGGCTACACCTTC.

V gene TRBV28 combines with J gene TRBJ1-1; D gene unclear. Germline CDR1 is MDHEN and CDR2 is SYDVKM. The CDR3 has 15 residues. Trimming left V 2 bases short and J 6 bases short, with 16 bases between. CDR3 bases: TGTGCCAGCAGTTTACCGAGCATCCTCCGCGCTGAAGCTTTCTTT. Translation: CASSLPSILRAEAFF.

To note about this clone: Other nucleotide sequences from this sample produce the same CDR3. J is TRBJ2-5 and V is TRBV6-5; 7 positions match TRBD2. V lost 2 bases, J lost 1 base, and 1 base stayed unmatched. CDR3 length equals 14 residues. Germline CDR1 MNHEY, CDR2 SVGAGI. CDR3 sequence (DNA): TGTGCCAGCAGTTACGGCGGGGGCCAAGAGACCCAGTACTTC. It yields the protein CASSYGGGQETQYF.